The present TCR beta chain was sequenced within a study of blood T cell repertoires in COVID-19. As for the study in general: There were acute and convalescent COVID-19 samples, and they came from the United States, Italy and Spain. The cDNA or gDNA used as material had been derived from T cells, B-cell-depleted T cells, or PBMCs.

Original processing methods: Scientists estimated how many nucleated cells there were by amplifying reference gene primers. Data came from immunoSEQ multiplex PCR; TCRdb stores just in-frame clones and leaves some out. V, J and clone size are those of that table, while D and trimming were read from the DNA. The sample yields about 59,000 clones, over 70% seen once. Sequencing used peripheral blood. This clonotype was obtained from a woman aged 70-85 years with acute or convalescent COVID-19.

The CDR3 is CASTQGPRDTQYF. The CDR3 DNA follows: TGTGCCAGCACCCAGGGCCCCCGGGATACGCAGTATTTT. J is TRBJ2-3 and V is TRBV6-5; weak D call: TRBD1 (5 bases). Trimming left V 7 bases short and J 6 bases short, with 14 bases between. The CDR3 covers 13 residues. The germline V gene encodes CDR1 MNHEY and CDR2 SVGAGI.